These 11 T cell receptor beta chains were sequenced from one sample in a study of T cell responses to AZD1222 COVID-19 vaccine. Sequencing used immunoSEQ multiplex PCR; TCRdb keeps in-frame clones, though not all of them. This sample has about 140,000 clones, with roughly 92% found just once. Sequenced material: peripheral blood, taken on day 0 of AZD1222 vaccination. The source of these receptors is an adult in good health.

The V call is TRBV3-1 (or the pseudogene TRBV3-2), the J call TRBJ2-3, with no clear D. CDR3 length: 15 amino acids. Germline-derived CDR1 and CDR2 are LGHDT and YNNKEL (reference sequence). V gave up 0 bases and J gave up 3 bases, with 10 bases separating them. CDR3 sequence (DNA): TGTGCCAGCAGCCAAGATGTTTTAGTGACAGATACGCAGTATTTT. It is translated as CASSQDVLVTDTQYF.

The CDR3 DNA follows: TGTGCCAGCAGCTTAGAAGCAGGGACAGCCAATGAGCAGTTCTTC. This encodes CASSLEAGTANEQFF. The V gene is TRBV7-6, the J gene TRBJ2-1, with TRBD1 matching 7 bases. The germline V gene has CDR1 SGHVS and CDR2 FNYEAQ. The CDR3 contains 15 residues. V dropped 1 base and J dropped 6; count of bases not matched to a gene: 6.

The CDR3 spells CASSLVSPSGANVLTF. The CDR3 DNA follows: TGTGCCAGCAGTTTAGTTTCGCCCTCTGGGGCCAACGTCCTGACTTTC. V gene TRBV28 combines with J gene TRBJ2-6, with D unresolved. Trimming left V 2 bases short and J 0 bases short, with 8 bases between. The CDR3 has 16 amino acids. In germline, CDR1 is MDHEN, CDR2 SYDVKM.

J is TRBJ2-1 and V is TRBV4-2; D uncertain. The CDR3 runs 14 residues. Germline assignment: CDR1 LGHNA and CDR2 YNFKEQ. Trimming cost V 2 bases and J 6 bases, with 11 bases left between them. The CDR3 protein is CASSQPERFNEQFF. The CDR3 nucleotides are TGTGCCAGCAGCCAACCGGAGCGCTTCAATGAGCAGTTCTTC.

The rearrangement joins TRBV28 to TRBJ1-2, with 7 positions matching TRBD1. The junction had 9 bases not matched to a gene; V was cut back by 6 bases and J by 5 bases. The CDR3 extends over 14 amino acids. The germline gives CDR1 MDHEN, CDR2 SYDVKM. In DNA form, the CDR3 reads TGTGCCAGCAGACCAGGGACAGCAGCATATGGCTACACCTTC. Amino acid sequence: CASRPGTAAYGYTF.

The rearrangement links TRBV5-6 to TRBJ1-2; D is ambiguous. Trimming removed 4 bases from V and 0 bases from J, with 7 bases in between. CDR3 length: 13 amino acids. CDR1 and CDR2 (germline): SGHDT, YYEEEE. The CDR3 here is CASSPRTNYGYTF. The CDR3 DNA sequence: TGTGCCAGCAGCCCCCGTACTAACTATGGCTACACCTTC.

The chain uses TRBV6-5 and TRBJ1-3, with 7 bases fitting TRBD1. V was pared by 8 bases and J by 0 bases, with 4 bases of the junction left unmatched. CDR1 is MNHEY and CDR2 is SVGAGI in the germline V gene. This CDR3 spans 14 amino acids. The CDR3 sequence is CASGGQSSGNTIYF. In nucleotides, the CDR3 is TGTGCCAGCGGGGGACAGAGCTCTGGAAACACCATATATTTT.

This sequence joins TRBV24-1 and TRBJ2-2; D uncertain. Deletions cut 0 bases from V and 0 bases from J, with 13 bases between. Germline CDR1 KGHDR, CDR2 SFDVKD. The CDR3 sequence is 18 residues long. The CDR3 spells CATSDLVVRGTNTGELFF. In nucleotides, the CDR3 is TGTGCCACCAGTGATTTGGTGGTGCGAGGAACGAACACCGGGGAGCTGTTTTTT.

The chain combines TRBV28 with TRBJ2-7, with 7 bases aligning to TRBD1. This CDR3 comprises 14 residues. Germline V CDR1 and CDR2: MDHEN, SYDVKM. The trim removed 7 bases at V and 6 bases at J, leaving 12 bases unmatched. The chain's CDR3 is CASTGQVSPGEQYF. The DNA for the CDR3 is TGTGCCAGCACCGGACAGGTTTCCCCTGGCGAGCAGTACTTC.

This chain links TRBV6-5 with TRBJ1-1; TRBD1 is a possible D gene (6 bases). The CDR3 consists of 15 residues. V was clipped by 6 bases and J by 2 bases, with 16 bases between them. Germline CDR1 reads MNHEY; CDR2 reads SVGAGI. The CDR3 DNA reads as TGTGCCAGCAGCGGAATCCCGGGACAAAACACTGAAGCTTTCTTT. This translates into CASSGIPGQNTEAFF.

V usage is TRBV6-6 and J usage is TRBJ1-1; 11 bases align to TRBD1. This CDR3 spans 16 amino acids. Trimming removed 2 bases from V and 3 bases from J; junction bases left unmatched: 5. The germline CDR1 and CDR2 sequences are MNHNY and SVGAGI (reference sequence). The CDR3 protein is CASSYGQGAGHTEAFF. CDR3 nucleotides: TGTGCCAGCAGTTACGGACAGGGGGCGGGTCACACTGAAGCTTTCTTT.